Given below is one T cell receptor beta chain in context. Original processing notes: Scientists estimated how many nucleated cells there were by amplifying reference gene primers. TCRdb keeps only in-frame clones here, not all; method: immunoSEQ multiplex PCR. For V, J and clone size, that table is used; D and trimming come from the DNA. The table lists over 150,000 clones, 85% of them singletons. The source of the sample is a study of blood T cell repertoires in COVID-19. Looking at the study overall: Samples of COVID-19 (acute and convalescent) were obtained from the United States, Italy and Spain. In each case, the material was cDNA or gDNA derived from T cells, B-cell-depleted T cells, or PBMCs.

The sequence was collected from a woman over 75 with COVID-19, enrolled during active disease. The sequencing input was peripheral blood.

For the CDR3, the DNA is TGTGCCAGCCCAAACCAAAGACTAGCGCCCCAATTCTCCTACAATGAGCAGTTCTTC. Translated: CASPNQRLAPQFSYNEQFF. This sequence joins TRBV21-1 and TRBJ2-1; the DNA was not compared with TRBD2, the D call given in the table. TRBV21-1 corresponds to a pseudogene. CDR3 length: 19 residues.